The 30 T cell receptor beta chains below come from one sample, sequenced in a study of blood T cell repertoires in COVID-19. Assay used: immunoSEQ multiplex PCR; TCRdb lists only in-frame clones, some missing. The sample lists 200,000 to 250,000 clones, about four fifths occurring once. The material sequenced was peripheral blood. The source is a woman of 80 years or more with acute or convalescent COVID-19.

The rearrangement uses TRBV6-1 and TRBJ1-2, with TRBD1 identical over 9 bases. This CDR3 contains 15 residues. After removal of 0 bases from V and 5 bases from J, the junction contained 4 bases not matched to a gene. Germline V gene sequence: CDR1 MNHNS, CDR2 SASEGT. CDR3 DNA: TGTGCCAGCAGTGAAGCGGGACAGGGTCCGTATGGCTACACCTTC. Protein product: CASSEAGQGPYGYTF.

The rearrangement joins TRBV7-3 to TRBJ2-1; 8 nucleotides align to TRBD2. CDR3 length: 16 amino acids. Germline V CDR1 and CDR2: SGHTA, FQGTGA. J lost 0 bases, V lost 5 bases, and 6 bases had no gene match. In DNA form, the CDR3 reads TGTGCCAGCAGCCCCGGGAGGGGCAGCTCCTACAATGAGCAGTTCTTC. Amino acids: CASSPGRGSSYNEQFF. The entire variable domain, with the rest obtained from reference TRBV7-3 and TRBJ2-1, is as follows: GAGVSQTPSNKVTEKGKYVELRCDPISGHTALYWYRQSLGQGPEFLIYFQGTGAADDSGLPNDRFFAVRPEGSVSTLKIQRTERGDSAVYLCASSPGRGSSYNEQFFGPGTRLTVL.

In DNA form, the CDR3 reads TGTGCCAGCAGTCCTCAGGGAAACTATGGCTACACCTTC. Its protein is CASSPQGNYGYTF. The rearrangement links TRBV3-1 (or the pseudogene TRBV3-2) to TRBJ1-2; D might be TRBD1 (5 bases). V shed 6 bases and J shed 2 bases, with 10 bases lying between them. CDR1 and CDR2 from the germline V gene are LGHDT and YNNKEL (reference sequence). This CDR3 has 13 amino acids.

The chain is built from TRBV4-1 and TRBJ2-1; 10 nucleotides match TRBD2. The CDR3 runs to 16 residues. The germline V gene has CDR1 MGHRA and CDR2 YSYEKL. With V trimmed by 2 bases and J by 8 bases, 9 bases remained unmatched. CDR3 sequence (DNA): TGCGCCAGCAGCCAAAGAGAGCGGGGGGGAGTCGATGAGCAGTTCTTC. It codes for CASSQRERGGVDEQFF.

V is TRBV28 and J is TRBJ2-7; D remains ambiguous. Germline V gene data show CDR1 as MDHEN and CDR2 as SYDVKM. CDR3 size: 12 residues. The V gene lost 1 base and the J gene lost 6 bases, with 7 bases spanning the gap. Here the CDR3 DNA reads TGTGCCAGCAGTTTATTGGTAGCCGAGCAGTACTTC. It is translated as CASSLLVAEQYF. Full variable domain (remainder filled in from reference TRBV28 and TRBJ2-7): DVKVTQSSRYLVKRTGEKVFLECVQDMDHENMFWYRQDPGLGLRLIYFSYDVKMKEKGDIPEGYSVSREKKERFSLILESASTNQTSMYLCASSLLVAEQYFGPGTRLTVT.

CDR3 nucleotide sequence: TGTGCCACCAGTGATCCACGCAGCTCCTACAATGAGCAGTTCTTC. Translation: CATSDPRSSYNEQFF. The chain couples TRBV24-1 to TRBJ2-1; D is uncertain. Trimming removed 3 bases at V and 0 bases at J, with 8 bases between. The CDR3 totals 15 residues. Germline lookup yields CDR1 KGHDR and CDR2 SFDVKD.

Here the CDR3 reads CASSQLTGTNYGYTF. Written as DNA, the CDR3 is TGCGCCAGCAGTCAACTGACAGGGACTAACTATGGCTACACCTTC. This rearrangement joins TRBV5-1 to TRBJ1-2; the match to TRBD1 covers 7 bases. Germline loops: CDR1 SGHRS, CDR2 YFSETQ. CDR3 length equals 15 residues. V lost 5 bases and J lost 0; bases outside the gene matches: 7.

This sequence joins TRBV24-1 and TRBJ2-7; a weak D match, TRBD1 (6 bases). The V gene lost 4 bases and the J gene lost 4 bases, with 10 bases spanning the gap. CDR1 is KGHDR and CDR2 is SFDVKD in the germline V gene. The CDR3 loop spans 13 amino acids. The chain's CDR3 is CATSDLRGYEQYF. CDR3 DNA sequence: TGTGCCACCAGTGACCTCAGGGGATACGAGCAGTACTTC.

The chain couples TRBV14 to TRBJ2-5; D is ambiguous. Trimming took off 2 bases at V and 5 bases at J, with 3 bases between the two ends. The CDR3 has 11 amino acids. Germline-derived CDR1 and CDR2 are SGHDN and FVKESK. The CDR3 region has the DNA TGTGCCAGCAGCCAACGGGAGACCCAGTACTTC. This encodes CASSQRETQYF.

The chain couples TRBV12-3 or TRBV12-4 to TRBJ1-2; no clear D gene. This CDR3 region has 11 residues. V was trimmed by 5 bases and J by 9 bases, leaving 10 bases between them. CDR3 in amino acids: CASSSAHRYTF. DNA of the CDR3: TGTGCCAGCAGTAGTGCGCATCGCTACACCTTC.

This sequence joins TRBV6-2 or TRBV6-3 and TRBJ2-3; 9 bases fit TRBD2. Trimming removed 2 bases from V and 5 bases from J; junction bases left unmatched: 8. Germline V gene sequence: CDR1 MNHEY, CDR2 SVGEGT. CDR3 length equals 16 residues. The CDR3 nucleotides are TGTGCCAGCAGTTACCCAGCGGGGGGTCTGGGAGATACGCAGTATTTT. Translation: CASSYPAGGLGDTQYF.

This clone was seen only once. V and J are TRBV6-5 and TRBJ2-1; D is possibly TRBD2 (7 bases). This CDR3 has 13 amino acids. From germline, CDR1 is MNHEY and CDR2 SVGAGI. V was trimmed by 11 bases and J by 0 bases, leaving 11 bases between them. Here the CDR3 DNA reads TGTGCCGTTCGGGGGGCCTCCTACAATGAGCAGTTCTTC. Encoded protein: CAVRGASYNEQFF.

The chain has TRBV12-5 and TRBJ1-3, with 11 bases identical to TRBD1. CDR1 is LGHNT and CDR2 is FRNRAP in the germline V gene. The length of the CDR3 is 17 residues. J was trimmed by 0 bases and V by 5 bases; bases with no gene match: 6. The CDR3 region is CASGHGQGANSGNTIYF. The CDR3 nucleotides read TGTGCTAGTGGTCACGGACAGGGGGCGAACTCTGGAAACACCATATATTTT.

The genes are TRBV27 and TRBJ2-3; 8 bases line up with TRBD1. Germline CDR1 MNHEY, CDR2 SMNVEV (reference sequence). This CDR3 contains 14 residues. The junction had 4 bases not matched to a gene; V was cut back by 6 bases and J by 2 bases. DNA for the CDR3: TGTGCCAGCAGACTGGGACAGGTCACAGATACGCAGTATTTT. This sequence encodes CASRLGQVTDTQYF.

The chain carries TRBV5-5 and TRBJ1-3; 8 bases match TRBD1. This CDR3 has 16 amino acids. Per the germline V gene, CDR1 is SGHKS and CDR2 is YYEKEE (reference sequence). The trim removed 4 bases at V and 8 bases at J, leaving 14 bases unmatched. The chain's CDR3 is CASSLGQGAAVDTIYF. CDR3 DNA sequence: TGTGCCAGCAGCCTAGGACAGGGAGCCGCTGTAGACACCATATATTTT.

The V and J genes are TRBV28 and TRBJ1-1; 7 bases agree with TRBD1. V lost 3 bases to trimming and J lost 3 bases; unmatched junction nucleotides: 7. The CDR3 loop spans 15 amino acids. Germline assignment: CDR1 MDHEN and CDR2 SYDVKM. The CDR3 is CASSLRQGVYTEAFF. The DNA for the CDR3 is TGTGCCAGCAGTTTGAGACAGGGAGTCTACACTGAAGCTTTCTTT.

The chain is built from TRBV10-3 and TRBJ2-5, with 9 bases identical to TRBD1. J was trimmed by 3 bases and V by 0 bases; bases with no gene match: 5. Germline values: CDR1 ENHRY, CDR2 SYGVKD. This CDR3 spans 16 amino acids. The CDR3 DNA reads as TGTGCCATCAGTGAGTCGCCGACAGGGGGGAAAGAGACCCAGTACTTC. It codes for CAISESPTGGKETQYF.

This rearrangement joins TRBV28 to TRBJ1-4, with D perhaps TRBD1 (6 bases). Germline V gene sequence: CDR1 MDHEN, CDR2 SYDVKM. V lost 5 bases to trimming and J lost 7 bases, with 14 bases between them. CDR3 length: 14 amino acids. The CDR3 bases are TGTGCCAGCAGTGAACAGGGCGTCGGTGAAAAACTGTTTTTT. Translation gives CASSEQGVGEKLFF.

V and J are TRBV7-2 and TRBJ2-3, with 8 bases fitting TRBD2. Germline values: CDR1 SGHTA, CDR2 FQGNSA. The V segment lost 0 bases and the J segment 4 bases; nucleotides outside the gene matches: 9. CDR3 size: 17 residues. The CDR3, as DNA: TGTGCCAGCAGCTTAGCGGGACGGGGGGGTGGTGCAGATACGCAGTATTTT. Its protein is CASSLAGRGGGADTQYF.

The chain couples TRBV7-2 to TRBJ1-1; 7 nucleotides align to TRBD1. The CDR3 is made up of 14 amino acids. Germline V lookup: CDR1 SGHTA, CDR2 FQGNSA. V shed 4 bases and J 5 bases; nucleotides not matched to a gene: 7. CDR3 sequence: CASSSRQGATEAFF. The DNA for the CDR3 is TGTGCCAGCAGCTCAAGACAGGGAGCAACTGAAGCTTTCTTT.

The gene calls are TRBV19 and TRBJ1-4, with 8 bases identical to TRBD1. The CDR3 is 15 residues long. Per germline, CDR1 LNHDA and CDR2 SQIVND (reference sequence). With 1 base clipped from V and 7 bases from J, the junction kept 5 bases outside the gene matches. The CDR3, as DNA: TGTGCCAGTAGTATAGCGCAGGGGGCGACTGAAAAACTGTTTTTT. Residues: CASSIAQGATEKLFF.

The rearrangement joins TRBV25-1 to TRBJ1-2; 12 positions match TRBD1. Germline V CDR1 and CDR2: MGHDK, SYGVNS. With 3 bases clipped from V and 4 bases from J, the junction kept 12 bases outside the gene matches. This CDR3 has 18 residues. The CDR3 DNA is TGTGCCAGCAGTGAGTGGGGACAGGGGGCTACGAGGACCTATGGCTACACCTTC. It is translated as CASSEWGQGATRTYGYTF.

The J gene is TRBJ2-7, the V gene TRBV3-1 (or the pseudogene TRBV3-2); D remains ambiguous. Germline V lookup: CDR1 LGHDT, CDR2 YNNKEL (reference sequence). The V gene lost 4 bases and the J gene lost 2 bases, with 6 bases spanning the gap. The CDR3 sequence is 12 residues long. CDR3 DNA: TGTGCCAGCAGCCGGCTCCCCTACGAGCAGTACTTC. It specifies CASSRLPYEQYF.

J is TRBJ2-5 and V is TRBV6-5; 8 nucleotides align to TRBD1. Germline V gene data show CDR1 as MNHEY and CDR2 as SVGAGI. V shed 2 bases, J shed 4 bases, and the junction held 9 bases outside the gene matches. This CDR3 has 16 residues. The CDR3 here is CASSYTLTGGVETQYF. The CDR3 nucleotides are TGTGCCAGCAGTTACACACTTACAGGGGGTGTAGAGACCCAGTACTTC.

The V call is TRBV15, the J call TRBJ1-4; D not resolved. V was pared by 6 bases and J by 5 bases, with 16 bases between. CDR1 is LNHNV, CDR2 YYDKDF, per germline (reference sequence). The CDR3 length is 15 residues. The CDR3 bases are TGTGCCACCAGATGGGAGCTGCACGCCAATGAAAAACTGTTTTTT. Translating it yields CATRWELHANEKLFF.

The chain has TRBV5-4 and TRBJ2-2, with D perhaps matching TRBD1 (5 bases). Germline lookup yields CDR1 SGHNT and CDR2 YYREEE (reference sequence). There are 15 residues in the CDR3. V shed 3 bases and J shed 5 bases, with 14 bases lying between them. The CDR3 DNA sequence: TGTGCCAGCAGCTCACAGGCCCTTGTAACCGGGGAGCTGTTTTTT. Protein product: CASSSQALVTGELFF.

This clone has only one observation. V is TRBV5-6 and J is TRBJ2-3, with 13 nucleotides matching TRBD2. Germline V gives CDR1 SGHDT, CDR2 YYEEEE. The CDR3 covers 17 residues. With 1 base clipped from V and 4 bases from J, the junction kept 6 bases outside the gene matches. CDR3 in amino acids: CASSLYRTSGGSDTQYF. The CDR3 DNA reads TGTGCCAGCAGCTTGTACCGGACTAGCGGGGGATCAGATACGCAGTATTTT.

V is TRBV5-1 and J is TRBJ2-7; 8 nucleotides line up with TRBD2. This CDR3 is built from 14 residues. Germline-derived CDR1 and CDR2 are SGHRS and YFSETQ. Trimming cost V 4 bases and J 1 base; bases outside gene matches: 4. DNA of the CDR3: TGCGCCAGCAGCCCGATAGCGGGGTCCTACGAGCAGTACTTC. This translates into CASSPIAGSYEQYF.

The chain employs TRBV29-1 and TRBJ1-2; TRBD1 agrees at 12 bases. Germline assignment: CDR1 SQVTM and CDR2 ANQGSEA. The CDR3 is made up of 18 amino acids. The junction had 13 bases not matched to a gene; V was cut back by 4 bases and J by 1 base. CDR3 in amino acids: CSVAQPDRDRGHNYGYTF. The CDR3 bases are TGCAGCGTTGCCCAACCGGATCGGGACAGGGGGCATAACTATGGCTACACCTTC.

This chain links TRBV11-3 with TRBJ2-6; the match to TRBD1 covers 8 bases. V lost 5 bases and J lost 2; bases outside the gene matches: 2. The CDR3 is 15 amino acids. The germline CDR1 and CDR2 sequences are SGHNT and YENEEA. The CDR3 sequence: CASSLTGAGANVLTF. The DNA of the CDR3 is TGTGCCAGCAGCCTGACAGGGGCTGGGGCCAACGTCCTGACTTTC.